This TCR beta chain was sequenced in a study of graft-versus-host responses after intestinal transplantation. On the study more broadly: After anti-thymocyte globulin induction, recipients took tacrolimus and steroids for 2 to 3 years.

Co-plating was performed using around 200,000 CFSE-labeled responder cells and around 200,000 irradiated, violet-dye-labeled stimulator cells. Study-wide results and caveats: GvH clonotypes were identified within recipient marrow, with a subset emerging first in ileum or blood. Within the allografts of patients who had graft-donor T cell macrochimerism, graft-versus-host to host-versus-graft clonal ratios were high.

TCRdb's table, derived via immunoSEQ multiplex PCR, lists solely in-frame clones and lacks some. The sample records about 23,000 clones, just under 45% being singletons. The sequenced sample was alloreactive CD8+ T cells from a mixed lymphocyte reaction culture, obtained before transplantation. Subset reported: CFSE-low proliferating T cells sorted from roughly 6-day pre-transplant mixed lymphocyte reaction (GvH or HvG direction). The source is a human patient who was an organ donor for intestinal transplantation.

The CDR3 sequence: CASSFGTGSIEQYF. Written as DNA, the CDR3 is TGTGCCAGCAGTTTCGGGACAGGGTCCATCGAGCAGTACTTC. This chain joins TRBV13 and TRBJ2-7; 9 bases fit TRBD1. V lost 6 bases and J lost 6; bases outside the gene matches: 9. Germline lookup yields CDR1 PRHDT and CDR2 FYEKMQ (reference sequence). The CDR3 extends over 14 amino acids.